This T cell receptor (beta chain) derives from a study of vaccination effects on CD4 cells after COVID-19. The wider study: Post-vaccine specimens arrived a median 72 days past the second dose. General study results and limits: Marked clonal contraction of infection- and vaccine-induced clones was seen late after vaccination. Newly vaccine-induced clones made up most of the convalescents' post-vaccine spike-reactive clones.

The ViraFEST assay expanded antigen-specific CD4+ T cells with viral peptide pools before sequencing. Subsequent to approximately 9 days of culture, CD4+ T cells were isolated. PCR showed that the person got SARS-CoV-2 infection at some point between March and December 2020. Each participant received a vaccine that was either BNT162b2 or mRNA-1273, given as two doses. A few million PBMC were seeded per well and grown in the presence of roughly 10 IU/ml IL-2 and about 10 ug/ml peptides. Method: immunoSEQ multiplex PCR; TCRdb's copy keeps in-frame clones and lacks some. The data contain 15,000 to 20,000 clones, around 70% of them singletons. The sample holds one count of this clone. Antigen unknown. This CDR3 spans 14 amino acids. CDR1 MRHNA and CDR2 SNTAGT come from the germline V gene. V dropped 4 bases and J dropped 3; count of bases not matched to a gene: 3.

The sequencing used CD4+ T cells from PBMCs cultured with SARS-CoV-2 spike peptides, collected after COVID-19 vaccination. The chain recombines TRBV6-4 with TRBJ2-3, with 8 bases lining up with TRBD2. The source of this sequence is a human donor who had a prior SARS-CoV-2 infection. The CDR3 here is CASSAGGETDTQYF. The CDR3 nucleotides are TGTGCCAGCAGTGCGGGAGGGGAGACAGATACGCAGTATTTT.